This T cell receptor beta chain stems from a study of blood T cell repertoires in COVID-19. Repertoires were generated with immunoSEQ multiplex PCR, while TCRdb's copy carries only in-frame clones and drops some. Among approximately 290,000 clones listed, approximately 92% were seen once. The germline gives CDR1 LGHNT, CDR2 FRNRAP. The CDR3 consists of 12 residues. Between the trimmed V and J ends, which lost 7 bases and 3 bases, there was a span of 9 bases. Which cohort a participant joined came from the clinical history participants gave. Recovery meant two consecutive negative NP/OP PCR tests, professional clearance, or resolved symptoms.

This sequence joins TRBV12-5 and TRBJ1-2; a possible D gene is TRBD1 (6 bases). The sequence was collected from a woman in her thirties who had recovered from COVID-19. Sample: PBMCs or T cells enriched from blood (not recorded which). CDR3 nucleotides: TGTGCTAGTGCTCCAGGGGACTATGGCTACACCTTC. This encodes CASAPGDYGYTF. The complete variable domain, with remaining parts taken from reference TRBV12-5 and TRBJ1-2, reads DARVTQTPRHKVTEMGQEVTMRCQPILGHNTVFWYRQTMMQGLELLAYFRNRAPLDDSGMPKDRFSAEMPDATLATLKIQPSEPRDSAVYFCASAPGDYGYTFGSGTRLTVV.